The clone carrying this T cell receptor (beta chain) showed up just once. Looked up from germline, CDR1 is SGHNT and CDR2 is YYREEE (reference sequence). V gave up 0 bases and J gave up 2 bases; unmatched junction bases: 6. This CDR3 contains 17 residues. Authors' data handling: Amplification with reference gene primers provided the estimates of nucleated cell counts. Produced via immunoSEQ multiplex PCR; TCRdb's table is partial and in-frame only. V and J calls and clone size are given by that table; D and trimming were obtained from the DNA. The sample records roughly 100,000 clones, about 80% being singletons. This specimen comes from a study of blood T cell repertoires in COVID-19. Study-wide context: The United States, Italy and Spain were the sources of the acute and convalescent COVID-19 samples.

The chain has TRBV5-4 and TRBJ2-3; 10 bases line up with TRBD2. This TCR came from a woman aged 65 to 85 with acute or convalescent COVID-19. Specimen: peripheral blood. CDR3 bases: TGTGCCAGCAGCTTGGGTCTAGCGGGGGCCTACACAGATACGCAGTATTTT. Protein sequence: CASSLGLAGAYTDTQYF.